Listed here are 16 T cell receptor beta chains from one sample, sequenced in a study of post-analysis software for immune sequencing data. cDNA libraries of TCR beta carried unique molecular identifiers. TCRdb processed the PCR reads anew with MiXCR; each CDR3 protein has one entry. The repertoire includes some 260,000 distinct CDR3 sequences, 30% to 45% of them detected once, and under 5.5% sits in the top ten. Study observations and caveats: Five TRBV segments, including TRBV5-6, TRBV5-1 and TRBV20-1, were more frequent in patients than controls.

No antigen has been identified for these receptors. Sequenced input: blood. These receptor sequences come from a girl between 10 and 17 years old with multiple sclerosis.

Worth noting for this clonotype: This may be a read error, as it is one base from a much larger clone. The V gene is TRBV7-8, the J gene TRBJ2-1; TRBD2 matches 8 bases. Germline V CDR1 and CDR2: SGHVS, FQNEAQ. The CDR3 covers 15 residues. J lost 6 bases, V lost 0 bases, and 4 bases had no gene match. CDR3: CASSLASAGGNEQFF. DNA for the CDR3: TGTGCCAGCAGCTTAGCCTCGGCGGGAGGCAATGAGCAGTTCTTC.

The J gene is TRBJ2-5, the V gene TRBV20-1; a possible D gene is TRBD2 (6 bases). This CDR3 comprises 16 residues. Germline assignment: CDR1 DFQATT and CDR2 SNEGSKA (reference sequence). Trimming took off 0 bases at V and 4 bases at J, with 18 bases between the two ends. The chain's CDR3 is CSARDLGGGERETQYF. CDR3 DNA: TGCAGTGCTAGAGATCTTGGCGGAGGGGAGAGAGAGACCCAGTACTTC.

This CDR3 reads CASGLTQTDRTDTQYF. As DNA, the CDR3 is TGTGCTAGTGGTTTGACTCAGACGGACCGGACAGATACGCAGTATTTT. The chain couples TRBV12-5 to TRBJ2-3; D unclear. Germline CDR1 LGHNT, CDR2 FRNRAP. With 2 bases removed from V and 3 bases from J, the gap between germline ends came to 15 bases. The CDR3 loop spans 16 amino acids.

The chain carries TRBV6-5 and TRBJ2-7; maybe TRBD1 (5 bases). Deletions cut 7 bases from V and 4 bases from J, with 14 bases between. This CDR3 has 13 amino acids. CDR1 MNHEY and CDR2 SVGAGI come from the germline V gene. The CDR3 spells CASTPGQEYEQYF. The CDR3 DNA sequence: TGTGCCAGCACCCCCGGACAAGAGTACGAGCAGTACTTC.

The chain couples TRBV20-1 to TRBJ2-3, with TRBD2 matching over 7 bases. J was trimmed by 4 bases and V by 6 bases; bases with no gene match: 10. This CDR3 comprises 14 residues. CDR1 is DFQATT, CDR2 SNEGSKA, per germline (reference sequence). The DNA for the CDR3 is TGCAGTGCCCCTGGGGGAGGGCCGGCAGATACGCAGTATTTT. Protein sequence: CSAPGGGPADTQYF.

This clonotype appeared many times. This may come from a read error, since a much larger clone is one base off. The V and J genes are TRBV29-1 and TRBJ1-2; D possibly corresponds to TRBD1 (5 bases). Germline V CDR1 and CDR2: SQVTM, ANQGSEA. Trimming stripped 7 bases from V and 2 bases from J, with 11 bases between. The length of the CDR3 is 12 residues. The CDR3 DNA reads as TGCAGCGGTGTGGGGGAAAACTATGGCTACACCTTC. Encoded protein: CSGVGENYGYTF. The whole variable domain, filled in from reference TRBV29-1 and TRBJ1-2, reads SAVISQKPSRDICQRGTSLTIQCQVDSQVTMMFWYRQQPGQSLTLIATANQGSEATYESGFVIDKFPISRPNLTFSTLTVSNMSPEDSSIYLCSGVGENYGYTFGSGTRLTVV.

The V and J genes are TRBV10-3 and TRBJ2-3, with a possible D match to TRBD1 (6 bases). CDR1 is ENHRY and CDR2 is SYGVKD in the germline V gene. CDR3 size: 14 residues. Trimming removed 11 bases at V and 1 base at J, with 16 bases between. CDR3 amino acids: CAARGGRGTDTQYF. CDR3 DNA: TGTGCCGCCAGGGGCGGAAGAGGCACAGATACGCAGTATTTT.

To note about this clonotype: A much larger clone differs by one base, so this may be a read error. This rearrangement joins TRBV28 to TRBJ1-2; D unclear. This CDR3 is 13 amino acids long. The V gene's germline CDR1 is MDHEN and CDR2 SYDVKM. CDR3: CASSLWTLYGYIF. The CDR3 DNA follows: TGTGCCAGCAGTTTATGGACCCTCTATGGCTACATCTTC.

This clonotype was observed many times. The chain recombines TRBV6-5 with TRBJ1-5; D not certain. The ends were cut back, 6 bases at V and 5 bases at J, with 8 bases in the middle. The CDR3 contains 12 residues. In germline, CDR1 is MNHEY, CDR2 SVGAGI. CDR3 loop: CASSFADQPQHF. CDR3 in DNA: TGTGCCAGCAGCTTCGCTGATCAGCCCCAGCATTTT.

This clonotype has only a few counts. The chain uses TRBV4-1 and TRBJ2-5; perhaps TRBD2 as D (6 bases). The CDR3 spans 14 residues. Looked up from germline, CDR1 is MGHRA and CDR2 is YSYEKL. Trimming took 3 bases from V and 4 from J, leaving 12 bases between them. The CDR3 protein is CASSQTPGLETQYF. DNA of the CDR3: TGCGCCAGCAGCCAGACTCCGGGACTAGAGACCCAGTACTTC.

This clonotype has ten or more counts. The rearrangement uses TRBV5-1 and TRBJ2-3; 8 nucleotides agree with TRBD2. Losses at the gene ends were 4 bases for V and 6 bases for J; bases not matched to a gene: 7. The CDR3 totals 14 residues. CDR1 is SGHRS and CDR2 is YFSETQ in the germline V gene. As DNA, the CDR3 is TGCGCCAGCAGCAAGCGGGAGCGGGGGGATACGCAGTATTTT. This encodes CASSKRERGDTQYF.

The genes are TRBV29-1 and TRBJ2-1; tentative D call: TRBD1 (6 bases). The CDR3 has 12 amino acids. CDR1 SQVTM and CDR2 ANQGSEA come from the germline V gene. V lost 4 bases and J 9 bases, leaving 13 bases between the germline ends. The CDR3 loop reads CSVARGRGEQFF. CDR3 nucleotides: TGCAGCGTTGCCAGGGGCCGAGGTGAGCAGTTCTTC.

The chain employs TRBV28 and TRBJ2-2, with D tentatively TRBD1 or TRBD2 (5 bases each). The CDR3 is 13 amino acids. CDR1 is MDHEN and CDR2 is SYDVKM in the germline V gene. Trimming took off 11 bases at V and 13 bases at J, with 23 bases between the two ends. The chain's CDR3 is CAAGTVRTIGLFF. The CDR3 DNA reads TGTGCCGCCGGGACGGTTCGGACCATCGGGCTGTTTTTT.

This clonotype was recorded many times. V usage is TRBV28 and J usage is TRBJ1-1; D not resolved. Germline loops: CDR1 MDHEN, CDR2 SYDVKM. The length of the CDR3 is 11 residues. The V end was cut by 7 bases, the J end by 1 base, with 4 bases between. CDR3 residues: CASNKNTEAFF. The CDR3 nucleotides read TGTGCCAGCAATAAGAACACTGAAGCTTTCTTT.

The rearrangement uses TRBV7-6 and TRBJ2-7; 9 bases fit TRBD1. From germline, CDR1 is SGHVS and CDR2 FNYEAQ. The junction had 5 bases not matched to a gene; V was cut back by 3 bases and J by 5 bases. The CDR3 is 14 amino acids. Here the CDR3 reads CASSFGTGSDEQYF. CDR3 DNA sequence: TGTGCCAGCAGCTTCGGGACAGGGTCCGACGAGCAGTACTTC.

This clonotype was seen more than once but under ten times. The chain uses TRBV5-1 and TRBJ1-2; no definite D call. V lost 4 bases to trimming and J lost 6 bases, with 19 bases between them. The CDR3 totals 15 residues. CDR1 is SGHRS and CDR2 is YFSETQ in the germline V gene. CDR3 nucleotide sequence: TGCGCCAGCAGCCTGCCGGACCAGTTGGTGCATGGCTACACCTTC. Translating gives CASSLPDQLVHGYTF.